This TCR beta chain was retrieved from a study of shared clonotypes between healthy human individuals. Study-level information: Participating donors consisted of two women and a few men aged 18 to 49.

Naivety among CD8 cells was defined by CD45RO negativity and positive CCR7 selection, thereby excluding terminally differentiated effector memory CD45RA+ cells. Profiling relied on immunoSEQ multiplex PCR, and the TCRdb table lists in-frame clones only, not all of them. The sample lists about 2.1 million clones, 85% to 95% occurring once. CDR1 and CDR2 from the germline V gene are MDHEN and SYDVKM. Trimming shortened V by 10 bases and J by 1 base, and 13 bases separated the two germline ends. This CDR3 has 13 residues. This clonotype was sampled from a man aged 18 to 30 in good health. Some clones in this sample may be carry-over from other donors' samples. V gene TRBV28 combines with J gene TRBJ2-5; weak D call: TRBD2 (6 bases). Material for sequencing was naive CD8+ T cells from PBMCs. For the CDR3, the DNA is TGTGCCACCCTCGGAGGGGCCCAAGAGACCCAGTACTTC. It yields the protein CATLGGAQETQYF.